This T cell receptor beta chain was identified during a study of beta chain features in type 1 diabetes. TCRB transcripts that were expressed got sequenced, as all of the isolated RNA had been reverse transcribed. Generated by immunoSEQ multiplex PCR, the TCRdb table keeps only in-frame clones and is missing some. The sample contains 150,000 to 200,000 clones, roughly 60% of which appear only once. The table lists this clone with a count of one. The antigen is undetermined. Per the germline V gene, CDR1 is GTSNPN and CDR2 is SVGIG (reference sequence). The CDR3 totals 11 residues. V was pared by 5 bases and J by 2 bases, with 4 bases between. Study conclusions and caveats: VDJ junctions from type 1 diabetes patients carried fewer insertions and larger deletions. A potential PCR bias toward shorter templates would be equal in patient and control samples. All four CD4+ subsets of Type 1 diabetes patients contained TCRB CDR3s that were moderately but significantly shorter. Researchers reported that naive, central memory and Treg TCRB repertoires appeared more similar in patients than in healthy donors.

The chain joins TRBV30 to TRBJ2-1; no clear D. The clonotype originates from a man aged 30 to 45 with type 1 diabetes. Sequenced input: naive CD4+ T cells from blood. CDR3 in amino acids: CAWATYNEQFF. CDR3 in DNA: TGTGCCTGGGCCACCTACAATGAGCAGTTCTTC.